A single sample gave rise to the 24 T cell receptor beta chains below, sequenced in a study of T cell repertoires in cytomegalovirus infection. TCRdb processed the reads anew with MiXCR; each CDR3 protein has one entry. Among around 250,000 distinct CDR3 sequences listed, 15% to 20% were seen once. The specimen sequenced was CD8+ T cells from PBMCs. The receptors here all came from a human donor in good health (CMV status not recorded). Some clones in this sample may be carry-over from other donors' samples.

This chain links TRBV20-1 with TRBJ2-1; no firm D call. V was trimmed by 5 bases and J by 7 bases, leaving 6 bases between them. Germline V gene sequence: CDR1 DFQATT, CDR2 SNEGSKA (reference sequence). The CDR3 is made up of 10 amino acids. CDR3 bases: TGCAGTGCTCAAGAAAATGAGCAGTTCTTC. It is translated as CSAQENEQFF.

V gene TRBV7-9 combines with J gene TRBJ2-5; D might be TRBD1 or TRBD2, each matching 5 bases. The CDR3 has 15 residues. Germline-derived CDR1 and CDR2 are SEHNR and FQNEAQ (reference sequence). Trimming took 5 bases from V and 4 from J, leaving 17 bases between them. The CDR3 spells CASSPPGRVIETQYF. The CDR3 DNA reads as TGTGCCAGCAGCCCCCCGGGACGGGTGATAGAGACCCAGTACTTC.

The chain employs TRBV7-6 and TRBJ1-2; 11 positions match TRBD1. CDR3 length equals 16 residues. Trimming removed 4 bases from V and 8 bases from J; junction bases left unmatched: 12. CDR1 is SGHVS and CDR2 is FNYEAQ in the germline V gene. In nucleotides, the CDR3 is TGTGCCAGCAGCTCCCGGACAGGGGGCGCGTCAAACGGCTACACCTTC. Translation gives CASSSRTGGASNGYTF.

Many counts were recorded for this clonotype. The J gene is TRBJ2-5, the V gene TRBV6-6; 7 positions match TRBD1. The V segment lost 4 bases and the J segment 3 bases; nucleotides outside the gene matches: 17. The CDR3 is made up of 18 amino acids. Per the germline V gene, CDR1 is MNHNY and CDR2 is SVGAGI (reference sequence). This chain's CDR3 is CASSSSFIEGGSEETQYF. CDR3 sequence (DNA): TGTGCCAGCAGTTCCTCGTTTATCGAAGGGGGCTCCGAAGAGACCCAGTACTTC.

This clonotype showed up just a few times. The genes are TRBV5-6 and TRBJ2-7; 8 positions match TRBD2. The CDR3 runs to 15 residues. V lost 3 bases to trimming and J lost 2 bases; unmatched junction nucleotides: 7. Germline CDR1 is SGHDT and CDR2 is YYEEEE. The CDR3 loop reads CASSYSGASAYEQYF. The CDR3 DNA reads as TGTGCCAGCAGCTATAGCGGGGCCTCCGCCTACGAGCAGTACTTC.

This chain uses TRBV25-1 with TRBJ2-5, with D hard to call. The germline V and J ends were trimmed by 1 base and 3 bases, with 6 bases remaining between them. This CDR3 comprises 13 residues. The germline CDR1 and CDR2 sequences are MGHDK and SYGVNS. Here the CDR3 reads CASSESNEETQYF. The CDR3 DNA reads TGTGCCAGCAGTGAATCGAATGAAGAGACCCAGTACTTC.

V is TRBV7-6 and J is TRBJ2-5; 9 bases are shared with TRBD1. The germline V gene has CDR1 SGHVS and CDR2 FNYEAQ. The trim removed 6 bases at V and 3 bases at J, leaving 5 bases unmatched. The CDR3 covers 14 residues. Here the CDR3 DNA reads TGTGCCAGCAGTTCACAGGGGGCAGAAGAGACCCAGTACTTC. Its protein is CASSSQGAEETQYF. Full variable domain (rest looked up from reference TRBV7-6 and TRBJ2-5): GAGVSQSPRYKVTKRGQDVALRCDPISGHVSLYWYRQALGQGPEFLTYFNYEAQQDKSGLPNDRFSAERPEGSISTLTIQRTEQRDSAMYRCASSSQGAEETQYFGPGTRLLVL.

The table lists this clonotype with many counts. This rearrangement joins TRBV12-3 or TRBV12-4 to TRBJ2-3; 9 bases are shared with TRBD1. Losses at the gene ends were 4 bases for V and 7 bases for J; bases not matched to a gene: 15. CDR3 size: 17 residues. As DNA, the CDR3 is TGTGCCAGCAGTTCCGCTGCTCCGGGACAGGGTTGGAATACGCAGTATTTT. Its protein product is CASSSAAPGQGWNTQYF.

The V and J genes are TRBV6-5 and TRBJ2-1; D might be TRBD1 or TRBD2, each matching 6 bases. This CDR3 has 13 residues. Trimming removed 2 bases at V and 5 bases at J, with 7 bases between. Germline V gene lookup returns CDR1 MNHEY and CDR2 SVGAGI. CDR3 bases: TGTGCCAGCAGTTACGGGGGGCACAATGAGCAGTTCTTC. Encoded protein: CASSYGGHNEQFF.

The chain is built from TRBV19 and TRBJ2-1; TRBD1 matches at 7 bases. The trim removed 8 bases at V and 8 bases at J, leaving 3 bases unmatched. CDR3 length equals 11 residues. Germline values: CDR1 LNHDA, CDR2 SQIVND (reference sequence). The CDR3 loop is CASQGDDEQFF. Here the CDR3 DNA reads TGTGCCAGTCAGGGGGATGATGAGCAGTTCTTC.

The V call is TRBV7-3, the J call TRBJ2-1, with 11 bases fitting TRBD2. There are 17 residues in the CDR3. Germline V lookup: CDR1 SGHTA, CDR2 FQGTGA. V gave up 2 bases and J gave up 9 bases; unmatched junction bases: 12. CDR3 bases: TGTGCCAGCAGCTTACTAGCGGGGGGCTCCGATCGGGGTGAGCAGTTCTTC. Its translation is CASSLLAGGSDRGEQFF.

This rearrangement joins TRBV11-2 to TRBJ2-2, with D perhaps given as TRBD1 or TRBD2 (7 bases each). Trimming took off 4 bases at V and 6 bases at J, with 18 bases between the two ends. The CDR3 loop spans 16 amino acids. CDR1 is SGHAT, CDR2 FQNNGV, per germline. CDR3 loop: CASSSSPGGGAGELFF. The DNA for the CDR3 is TGTGCCAGCAGCTCAAGCCCAGGGGGAGGGGCCGGGGAGCTGTTTTTT.

There are many counts of this clonotype. CDR3 sequence: CASRAVGGPYNEQFF. The CDR3 coding sequence is TGTGCCAGCAGGGCCGTGGGCGGGCCCTACAATGAGCAGTTCTTC. This chain links TRBV2 with TRBJ2-1; D might be TRBD2 (5 bases). The V gene lost 6 bases and the J gene lost 2 bases, with 14 bases spanning the gap. The CDR3 spans 15 residues. Germline CDR1 SNHLY, CDR2 FYNNEI.

At least ten counts were recorded for this clonotype. The chain carries TRBV6-5 and TRBJ2-5; 8 nucleotides line up with TRBD1. There are 17 residues in the CDR3. V gave up 0 bases and J gave up 3 bases; unmatched junction bases: 9. Germline values: CDR1 MNHEY, CDR2 SVGAGI. The CDR3 sequence: CASSYSFGQGAEETQYF. The DNA of the CDR3 is TGTGCCAGCAGTTACTCGTTCGGGCAGGGGGCCGAAGAGACCCAGTACTTC.

This chain joins TRBV15 and TRBJ2-7; D is uncertain. The CDR3 contains 12 residues. Per the germline V gene, CDR1 is LNHNV and CDR2 is YYDKDF (reference sequence). Trimming stripped 0 bases from V and 6 bases from J, with 6 bases between. The CDR3 sequence is CATSRDHGEQYF. CDR3 sequence (DNA): TGTGCCACCAGCAGAGATCATGGCGAGCAGTACTTC.

This clonotype was seen a few times. The genes are TRBV29-1 and TRBJ2-7, with D maybe TRBD2 (6 bases). The germline gives CDR1 SQVTM, CDR2 ANQGSEA. This CDR3 has 13 amino acids. The V end lost 4 bases, the J end lost 5 bases, and 15 bases lay between the germline ends. The CDR3 DNA follows: TGCAGCGTTGTTGGGGGGAGCTGGGACGAGCAGTACTTC. Translated: CSVVGGSWDEQYF.

There are a few counts of this clonotype. V usage is TRBV6-6 and J usage is TRBJ1-1, with D perhaps TRBD1 (5 bases). The CDR3 spans 19 residues. V lost 0 bases and J lost 4, with 24 bases in between. Germline lookup yields CDR1 MNHNY and CDR2 SVGAGI (reference sequence). CDR3 amino acids: CASSYSMRSKTGKGTEAFF. CDR3 nucleotides: TGTGCCAGCAGTTACTCGATGAGGTCCAAAACAGGAAAGGGCACTGAAGCTTTCTTT.

This clonotype occurred a few times. The chain recombines TRBV6-5 with TRBJ1-3; 8 bases are shared with TRBD1. The CDR3 contains 13 residues. The V gene's germline CDR1 is MNHEY and CDR2 SVGAGI. V shed 6 bases, J shed 8 bases, and the junction held 6 bases outside the gene matches. For the CDR3, the DNA is TGTGCCAGCAGGCTATGGACAGGGCACACCATATATTTT. Translation gives CASRLWTGHTIYF.

This clonotype turned up a few times. The V gene is TRBV6-6, the J gene TRBJ1-5, with 7 bases aligning to TRBD1. From germline, CDR1 is MNHNY and CDR2 SVGAGI (reference sequence). The CDR3 extends over 14 amino acids. The trim removed 4 bases at V and 6 bases at J, leaving 6 bases unmatched. The CDR3 loop is CASSLEQGSQPQHF. CDR3 nucleotides: TGTGCCAGCAGTTTAGAACAGGGGAGTCAGCCCCAGCATTTT.

The chain uses TRBV24-1 and TRBJ1-3; D is possibly TRBD1 (6 bases). V was clipped by 7 bases and J by 0 bases, with 24 bases between them. This CDR3 has 19 residues. Germline lookup yields CDR1 KGHDR and CDR2 SFDVKD. CDR3 in DNA: TGTGCCACCAGAAATAATCTCTATCGGGACACGGCCTCTGGAAACACCATATATTTT. The encoded protein is CATRNNLYRDTASGNTIYF.

This clonotype was seen only a few times. The V gene is TRBV6-2 or TRBV6-3, the J gene TRBJ2-1; no firm D call. Germline V gene lookup returns CDR1 MNHEY and CDR2 SVGEGT. This CDR3 has 13 amino acids. Trimming removed 0 bases from V and 7 bases from J, with 7 bases in between. CDR3 sequence: CASSYSIRNEQFF. The CDR3 DNA reads TGTGCCAGCAGTTACTCGATCAGAAATGAGCAGTTCTTC.

The chain joins TRBV12-3 or TRBV12-4 to TRBJ2-5; D is undetermined. CDR3 length: 12 residues. The ends were cut back, 7 bases at V and 1 base at J, with 7 bases in the middle. CDR3 sequence reads: CASKGIQETQYF. The CDR3 DNA reads TGTGCCAGCAAAGGCATCCAAGAGACCCAGTACTTC.

This clonotype was counted only a few times. An end of the junction does not agree with germline; a read error may underlie this. V gene TRBV12-5 combines with J gene TRBJ1-2; D perhaps matches TRBD1 (6 bases). Germline V gene sequence: CDR1 LGHNT, CDR2 FRNRAP. The CDR3 length is 11 residues. CDR3 sequence reads: CASSFDRIEHF. The CDR3 bases are TGTGCTAGCTCATTCGACAGGATCGAACACTTC.

This clonotype has more than one count but fewer than ten. The J gene is TRBJ1-1, the V gene TRBV29-1; perhaps TRBD1 as D (5 bases). The CDR3 covers 13 residues. CDR1 and CDR2 (germline): SQVTM, ANQGSEA. Trimming took 2 bases from V and 1 from J, leaving 8 bases between them. CDR3 coding DNA: TGCAGCGTTGAATTGGACACGAACACTGAAGCTTTCTTT. Translated, it gives CSVELDTNTEAFF.